Shown below are 9 T cell receptor beta chains from a single sample sequenced in a study of blood T cell repertoires in COVID-19. Profiled with immunoSEQ multiplex PCR; TCRdb holds only in-frame clones, not every one. The data show around 28,000 clones, under 80% seen once. The sample comprised peripheral blood. These receptors originate from an older man with acute or convalescent COVID-19.

This clone appeared a few times. The rearrangement links TRBV28 to TRBJ1-2; D remains ambiguous. Germline loops: CDR1 MDHEN, CDR2 SYDVKM. The V end was cut by 5 bases, the J end by 3 bases, with 4 bases between. The CDR3 spans 11 residues. The CDR3, as DNA: TGTGCCAGCAGTGACTACTATGGCTACACCTTC. This codes for CASSDYYGYTF.

The V and J genes are TRBV7-9 and TRBJ2-1; tentative D call: TRBD1 (5 bases). This CDR3 contains 12 residues. Trimming took 2 bases from V and 15 from J, leaving 14 bases between them. Germline V gene lookup returns CDR1 SEHNR and CDR2 FQNEAQ (reference sequence). CDR3 DNA: TGTGCCAGCAGCTTAATCGAGACAGATTTGTTCTTC. Amino acid sequence: CASSLIETDLFF.

This clone turned up a few times. In nucleotides, the CDR3 is TGTGCCTGGACCGGGACAGTAAACACCGGGGAGCTGTTTTTT. Translating gives CAWTGTVNTGELFF. The chain joins TRBV30 to TRBJ2-2, with 7 bases lining up with TRBD1. Trimming cost V 4 bases and J 2 bases; bases outside gene matches: 4. The V gene's germline CDR1 is GTSNPN and CDR2 SVGIG (reference sequence). The CDR3 is 14 amino acids.

This clone was seen only a few times. V is TRBV2 and J is TRBJ1-2; D gene ambiguous. The V end was cut by 4 bases, the J end by 0 bases, with 9 bases between. Looked up from germline, CDR1 is SNHLY and CDR2 is FYNNEI. This CDR3 has 14 residues. The CDR3 region has the DNA TGTGCCAGCAGTGGCGCGGTGGCTAACTATGGCTACACCTTC. Protein product: CASSGAVANYGYTF.

This clone was recorded once. The chain combines TRBV7-2 with TRBJ2-5, with 10 bases matching TRBD1. Germline lookup yields CDR1 SGHTA and CDR2 FQGNSA. The V gene end was trimmed by 5 bases and the J gene end by 3 bases; junction bases not matched to a gene: 3. The CDR3 is 14 residues long. This CDR3 reads CASSRDRGEETQYF. In DNA form, the CDR3 reads TGTGCCAGCAGCCGGGACAGGGGAGAAGAGACCCAGTACTTC.

The chain has TRBV2 and TRBJ1-6, with 8 bases lining up with TRBD1. The length of the CDR3 is 14 residues. From germline, CDR1 is SNHLY and CDR2 FYNNEI. V shed 6 bases and J 7 bases; nucleotides not matched to a gene: 5. CDR3 coding DNA: TGTGCCAGCAGGTCCGGGACAGGAAATTCACCCCTCCACTTT. The encoded protein is CASRSGTGNSPLHF.

This clone turned up a few times. The chain joins TRBV10-3 to TRBJ1-4, with 8 positions matching TRBD1. CDR1 and CDR2 (germline): ENHRY, SYGVKD. Germline trimming cut 6 bases from V and 1 base from J; bases unmatched to any gene: 4. The CDR3 length is 15 residues. The CDR3 sequence: CAIRSTGGTNEKLFF. Written as DNA, the CDR3 is TGTGCCATCAGATCCACAGGGGGAACTAATGAAAAACTGTTTTTT.

This clone came up a few times. The rearrangement uses TRBV2 and TRBJ2-2, with D uncertain. Trimming took 6 bases from V and 2 from J, leaving 10 bases between them. Germline V gene data show CDR1 as SNHLY and CDR2 as FYNNEI. This CDR3 comprises 14 residues. CDR3 nucleotide sequence: TGTGCCAGCAGAGAAAGTACTAACACCGGGGAGCTGTTTTTT. It yields the protein CASRESTNTGELFF.

The chain recombines TRBV7-9 with TRBJ1-2, with unresolved D. V lost 0 bases and J lost 9, with 17 bases in between. The CDR3 loop spans 15 amino acids. CDR1 is SEHNR and CDR2 is FQNEAQ in the germline V gene (reference sequence). Written as DNA, the CDR3 is TGTGCCAGCAGCTTAGCCCAAGCAGGCCCTTTACGCTACACCTTC. It yields the protein CASSLAQAGPLRYTF.